The 29 T cell receptor beta chains in this list originate from one sample, sequenced in a study of CD8 T cells in Susac syndrome. Random-hexamer reverse transcription was applied to 0.5 to 1 ug RNA. TCRdb independently ran MiXCR on the immunoSEQ multiplex PCR reads; one entry per CDR3 protein. The sample records some 140,000 distinct CDR3 sequences, around 75% being singletons. Sequenced input: CD8+ T cells from PBMCs. The receptors come from a human donor with multiple sclerosis.

In this sample, this clonotype turned up a few times. This sequence joins TRBV4-1 and TRBJ2-7; D unclear. The V end was cut by 4 bases, the J end by 3 bases, with 10 bases between. The CDR3 sequence is 13 residues long. Per the germline V gene, CDR1 is MGHRA and CDR2 is YSYEKL. Written as DNA, the CDR3 is TGCGCCAGCAGCCTCGGACCGTACTACGAGCAGTACTTC. Its translation: CASSLGPYYEQYF.

This clonotype occurred a few times. The rearrangement uses TRBV5-1 and TRBJ2-7, with a weak D call TRBD2 (5 bases). CDR1 and CDR2 (germline): SGHRS, YFSETQ. The V and J ends lost 4 bases and 4 bases respectively, with 12 bases between them. The CDR3 has 13 amino acids. Written as DNA, the CDR3 is TGCGCCAGCAGCCCCCACCGGGGATACGAGCAGTACTTC. Its translation: CASSPHRGYEQYF. Drawing the rest from reference TRBV5-1 and TRBJ2-7, the complete variable domain is KAGVTQTPRYLIKTRGQQVTLSCSPISGHRSVSWYQQTPGQGLQFLFEYFSETQRNKGNFPGRFSGRQFSNSRSEMNVSTLELGDSALYLCASSPHRGYEQYFGPGTRLTVT.

This clonotype has a handful of counts. This chain connects TRBV20-1 to TRBJ2-5; no firm D call. The CDR3 is 13 residues long. Per germline, CDR1 DFQATT and CDR2 SNEGSKA (reference sequence). V was pared by 0 bases and J by 7 bases, with 12 bases between. This CDR3 reads CSARDSQTGTQYF. In DNA form, the CDR3 reads TGCAGTGCTAGAGATTCCCAAACGGGGACCCAGTACTTC.

The chain links TRBV6-5 to TRBJ1-1; the D gene is possibly TRBD1 (6 bases). Germline V gene sequence: CDR1 MNHEY, CDR2 SVGAGI. Trimming shortened V by 3 bases and J by 5 bases, and 13 bases separated the two germline ends. This CDR3 spans 14 amino acids. In DNA form, the CDR3 reads TGTGCCAGCAGTTATGGGGGGCTCCGGACTGAAGCTTTCTTT. This gives the protein CASSYGGLRTEAFF.

V usage is TRBV18 and J usage is TRBJ2-1, with a tentative D call TRBD2 (6 bases). The CDR3 runs to 16 residues. With 3 bases removed from V and 10 bases from J, the gap between germline ends came to 22 bases. The V gene's germline CDR1 is KGHSH and CDR2 LQKENI. CDR3 sequence reads: CASSPPTGLVFREQFF. CDR3 in DNA: TGTGCCAGCTCACCTCCTACGGGACTCGTATTTAGGGAGCAGTTCTTC.

CDR3 in DNA: TGTGCCAGCTCGACGGCCGGGGTCAGTGTTGAAGCTTTCTTT. This translates into CASSTAGVSVEAFF. V is TRBV27 and J is TRBJ1-1, with D unclear. V was cut by 8 bases and J by 7 bases, with 20 bases left in between. Germline CDR1 reads MNHEY; CDR2 reads SMNVEV (reference sequence). The CDR3 has 14 amino acids.

The chain recombines TRBV4-1 with TRBJ2-7; 9 nucleotides line up with TRBD2. The CDR3 runs to 16 residues. The V gene end was trimmed by 0 bases and the J gene end by 4 bases; junction bases not matched to a gene: 7. Germline values: CDR1 MGHRA, CDR2 YSYEKL. This chain's CDR3 is CASSQDQRGGGYEQYF. The DNA of the CDR3 is TGCGCCAGCAGCCAAGATCAGCGCGGGGGGGGGTACGAGCAGTACTTC.

The chain combines TRBV10-3 with TRBJ1-1, with no clear D. The CDR3 contains 13 residues. The germline gives CDR1 ENHRY, CDR2 SYGVKD. V lost 6 bases, J lost 0 bases, and 8 bases lay in between. Here the CDR3 reads CAIRDNMNTEAFF. Written as DNA, the CDR3 is TGTGCCATCAGGGATAATATGAACACTGAAGCTTTCTTT.

This chain joins TRBV2 and TRBJ1-4; 10 positions agree with TRBD1. V was clipped by 4 bases and J by 5 bases; unmatched bases: 10. The CDR3 is 17 residues long. CDR1 and CDR2 from the germline V gene are SNHLY and FYNNEI. CDR3 region: CASSAGPGQGINEKLFF. CDR3 coding DNA: TGTGCCAGCAGTGCGGGGCCGGGACAGGGGATAAATGAAAAACTGTTTTTT.

This chain connects TRBV19 to TRBJ1-1, with D uncertain. The CDR3 is 12 residues long. V shed 7 bases and J shed 2 bases, with 8 bases lying between them. Germline V gene lookup returns CDR1 LNHDA and CDR2 SQIVND (reference sequence). In DNA form, the CDR3 reads TGTGCCAGTACCGACGCTAACACTGAAGCTTTCTTT. It encodes CASTDANTEAFF. Variable domain in full (rest from reference TRBV19 and TRBJ1-1): DGGITQSPKYLFRKEGQNVTLSCEQNLNHDAMYWYRQDPGQGLRLIYYSQIVNDFQKGDIAEGYSVSREKKESFPLTVTSAQKNPTAFYLCASTDANTEAFFGQGTRLTVV.

The chain joins TRBV18 to TRBJ1-2; TRBD1 might be the D (5 bases). V lost 5 bases to trimming and J lost 8 bases, with 9 bases between them. Germline V gene lookup returns CDR1 KGHSH and CDR2 LQKENI. The CDR3 covers 11 residues. The CDR3 nucleotides read TGTGCCAGCTCAGCAGGGAGAGGCTACACCTTC. Its translation: CASSAGRGYTF.

This clonotype was picked up a small number of times. The chain has TRBV5-1 and TRBJ2-5; no reliable D call. The CDR3 covers 12 residues. The ends were cut back, 0 bases at V and 0 bases at J, with 0 bases in the middle. CDR1 and CDR2 (germline): SGHRS, YFSETQ. As DNA, the CDR3 is TGCGCCAGCAGCTTGGACCAAGAGACCCAGTACTTC. Translation: CASSLDQETQYF. The variable domain in full, completed from reference TRBV5-1 and TRBJ2-5, reads KAGVTQTPRYLIKTRGQQVTLSCSPISGHRSVSWYQQTPGQGLQFLFEYFSETQRNKGNFPGRFSGRQFSNSRSEMNVSTLELGDSALYLCASSLDQETQYFGPGTRLLVL.

The chain joins TRBV12-5 to TRBJ2-1; tentative D call: TRBD2 (5 bases). Deletions cut 3 bases from V and 2 bases from J, with 8 bases between. The CDR3 has 14 residues. The germline V gene has CDR1 LGHNT and CDR2 FRNRAP. The CDR3 DNA is TGTGCTAGTGGTTTCGAGGGAACCTACAATGAGCAGTTCTTC. Protein sequence: CASGFEGTYNEQFF.

The rearrangement joins TRBV12-3 or TRBV12-4 to TRBJ1-5; D unresolved. The V gene lost 2 bases and the J gene lost 2 bases, with 10 bases spanning the gap. The CDR3 covers 15 residues. CDR3 nucleotide sequence: TGTGCCAGCAGTTTAACAGACTCAGGCAATCAGCCCCAGCATTTT. Translated, it gives CASSLTDSGNQPQHF.

J is TRBJ1-1 and V is TRBV15, with TRBD1 as a possible D gene (5 bases). Trimming shortened V by 0 bases and J by 8 bases, and 10 bases separated the two germline ends. The CDR3 covers 13 residues. Looked up from germline, CDR1 is LNHNV and CDR2 is YYDKDF (reference sequence). The CDR3 DNA reads TGTGCCACCAGCAGAGATCCCGACAGCGAAGCTTTCTTT. It codes for CATSRDPDSEAFF.

The chain is built from TRBV6-1 and TRBJ1-1; no clear D. V shed 5 bases and J shed 4 bases, with 11 bases lying between them. This CDR3 contains 13 residues. Germline CDR1 and CDR2: MNHNS and SASEGT. The CDR3 coding sequence is TGTGCCAGCAGTCTCCGATGGGGCACTGAAGCTTTCTTT. Protein: CASSLRWGTEAFF.

CDR3 loop: CASSIPDRDVWSYNSPLHF. In DNA, the CDR3 is TGTGCCAGCAGTATCCCGGACAGGGACGTTTGGTCCTATAATTCACCCCTCCACTTT. The J gene is TRBJ1-6, the V gene TRBV28; 8 bases align to TRBD1. The V segment lost 5 bases and the J segment 1 base; nucleotides outside the gene matches: 13. The CDR3 runs to 19 residues. Germline-derived CDR1 and CDR2 are MDHEN and SYDVKM.

This rearrangement joins TRBV7-6 to TRBJ2-2, with TRBD2 identical over 10 bases. Germline lookup yields CDR1 SGHVS and CDR2 FNYEAQ. V was pared by 7 bases and J by 3 bases, with 2 bases of the junction left unmatched. CDR3 size: 14 residues. CDR3 protein: CASKTSGYTGELFF. Here the CDR3 DNA reads TGTGCCAGCAAGACTAGCGGGTACACCGGGGAGCTGTTTTTT.

This clonotype has only one observation. V and J are TRBV19 and TRBJ1-1; the D gene is possibly TRBD1 (6 bases). Per germline, CDR1 LNHDA and CDR2 SQIVND (reference sequence). This CDR3 is built from 13 residues. Trimming removed 6 bases at V and 4 bases at J, with 12 bases between. The CDR3 region has the DNA TGTGCCAGTAGCCTACAGGGACCCACTGAAGCTTTCTTT. Amino acid sequence: CASSLQGPTEAFF.

The chain carries TRBV6-6 and TRBJ1-1; D remains unclear. Germline V lookup: CDR1 MNHNY, CDR2 SVGAGI (reference sequence). The CDR3 totals 16 residues. The ends were cut back, 5 bases at V and 5 bases at J, with 21 bases in the middle. The CDR3 sequence is CASSPLGRKAMTEAFF. CDR3 DNA sequence: TGTGCCAGCAGTCCTTTAGGGAGGAAGGCGATGACTGAAGCTTTCTTT.

The chain links TRBV27 to TRBJ1-2; D might be TRBD1 (5 bases). Germline values: CDR1 MNHEY, CDR2 SMNVEV (reference sequence). The CDR3 spans 14 residues. V gave up 0 bases and J gave up 1 base, with 6 bases separating them. The chain's CDR3 is CASSLSQGNYGYTF. The CDR3 nucleotides read TGTGCCAGCAGTTTATCGCAGGGTAACTATGGCTACACCTTC.

V usage is TRBV2 and J usage is TRBJ2-1; TRBD2 agrees at 9 bases. This CDR3 comprises 16 residues. Germline V lookup: CDR1 SNHLY, CDR2 FYNNEI. Trimming cost V 0 bases and J 3 bases; bases outside gene matches: 3. CDR3 sequence (DNA): TGTGCCAGCAGTGAAGCCGGAGCGGGGGGCTACAATGAGCAGTTCTTC. Protein sequence: CASSEAGAGGYNEQFF.

The gene calls are TRBV27 and TRBJ2-5; unclear D gene. Germline loops: CDR1 MNHEY, CDR2 SMNVEV (reference sequence). V was shortened by 8 bases and J by 5 bases, with 15 bases between the two germline ends. This CDR3 has 13 amino acids. CDR3 nucleotides: TGTGCCAGCGGCGGTTGGAGTAGGGAGACCCAGTACTTC. Amino acids: CASGGWSRETQYF.

CDR3 in amino acids: CASSQIGLAGGGTDTQYF. DNA of the CDR3: TGCGCCAGCAGCCAAATCGGACTAGCGGGGGGGGGAACAGATACGCAGTATTTT. The rearrangement uses TRBV4-1 and TRBJ2-3, with 15 bases lining up with TRBD2. Trimming cost V 2 bases and J 3 bases; bases outside gene matches: 6. This CDR3 is built from 18 residues. Germline V gene lookup returns CDR1 MGHRA and CDR2 YSYEKL.

This chain connects TRBV12-3 or TRBV12-4 to TRBJ2-7; 9 nucleotides agree with TRBD2. V trimming: 3 bases; J trimming: 7 bases; junction bases outside the gene matches: 22. This CDR3 spans 19 amino acids. CDR3: CASSFWGGIGVAGVGEQYV. The CDR3 DNA follows: TGTGCCAGCAGTTTCTGGGGGGGGATAGGGGTAGCGGGAGTGGGTGAGCAGTACGTC.

The chain uses TRBV5-1 and TRBJ1-2, with D hard to call. The CDR3 length is 15 residues. CDR1 and CDR2 from the germline V gene are SGHRS and YFSETQ. V shed 0 bases and J shed 2 bases, with 11 bases lying between them. CDR3 in DNA: TGCGCCAGCAGCTTGGATGATTCCAGAAACTATGGCTACACCTTC. Translating gives CASSLDDSRNYGYTF. The variable domain in full, with the rest retrieved from reference TRBV5-1 and TRBJ1-2, is KAGVTQTPRYLIKTRGQQVTLSCSPISGHRSVSWYQQTPGQGLQFLFEYFSETQRNKGNFPGRFSGRQFSNSRSEMNVSTLELGDSALYLCASSLDDSRNYGYTFGSGTRLTVV.

The chain couples TRBV27 to TRBJ2-7; the D gene could be TRBD1 or TRBD2 (5 bases each). CDR1 and CDR2 from the germline V gene are MNHEY and SMNVEV (reference sequence). This CDR3 is 15 amino acids long. Trimming pared 5 bases from V and 5 bases from J, leaving 19 bases between. The CDR3 sequence: CASSPRTGLEDEQYF. CDR3 DNA sequence: TGTGCCAGCAGTCCCCGGACGGGGCTCGAGGACGAGCAGTACTTC.

This chain uses TRBV4-2 with TRBJ2-1, with D possibly matching TRBD2 (5 bases). CDR3 length equals 14 residues. The V gene lost 9 bases and the J gene lost 7 bases, with 19 bases spanning the gap. Germline V gives CDR1 LGHNA, CDR2 YNFKEQ. DNA of the CDR3: TGTGCCAGTAATGAGATCGGGCAGCGGAATGAGCAGTTCTTC. The encoded protein is CASNEIGQRNEQFF.

V gene TRBV27 combines with J gene TRBJ1-2, with no clear D. The CDR3 is 15 residues long. The V end lost 3 bases, the J end lost 4 bases, and 15 bases lay between the germline ends. Per germline, CDR1 MNHEY and CDR2 SMNVEV (reference sequence). CDR3 coding DNA: TGTGCCAGCAGTTTTGGGAGATTCGATAGCTATGGCTACACCTTC. Protein: CASSFGRFDSYGYTF.